Listed below are T cell receptor beta chains from one sample, sequenced in a study of cytomegalovirus exposure and HLA in healthy donors. The protocol was immunoSEQ multiplex PCR, while the TCRdb copy is restricted to in-frame clones and leaves out a portion. The sample comprises 140,000 or so clones, over 80% of which are singletons, and roughly 3.5% rests with the top ten. Sequencing used PBMCs. Receptors were obtained from a male donor in good health and CMV-seronegative. CDR3s include the opening cysteine and the closing phenylalanine or tryptophan. A D gene is named only where the DNA matches it firmly. Clone size is given for some rows only: seen once, a few or many times, or a class if the clone is expanded.

size,V,D,J,CDR3,DNA
NA,TRBV7-9,TRBD2,TRBJ2-1,CASTRGEGPNEQFF,TGTGCCAGCACCCGGGGGGAGGGACCTAATGAGCAGTTCTTC
NA,TRBV9,NA,TRBJ2-2,CASSGGTGELFF,TGTGCCAGCAGCGGAGGTACCGGGGAGCTGTTTTTT
once,TRBV7-8,TRBD1,TRBJ2-7,CASRYGQGSEQYF,TGTGCCAGCAGGTATGGACAGGGATCCGAGCAGTACTTC
NA,TRBV5-4,NA,TRBJ2-5,CASSLGGGVETQYF,TGTGCCAGCAGCTTGGGTGGCGGGGTAGAGACCCAGTACTTC
few,TRBV25-1,TRBD1,TRBJ2-7,CASSEGDRTYEQYF,TGTGCCAGCAGTGAAGGGGACAGAACCTACGAGCAGTACTTC
NA,TRBV7-6,TRBD1,TRBJ1-2,CASSAGGNYGYTF,TGTGCCAGCAGCGCAGGGGGTAACTATGGCTACACCTTC
NA,TRBV7-9,TRBD1,TRBJ1-1,CASSLMGQGVTEAFF,TGTGCCAGCAGCTTAATGGGACAGGGAGTCACTGAAGCTTTCTTT
NA,TRBV12-5,TRBD2,TRBJ2-5,CASGLGLAGAIQETQYF,TGTGCTAGTGGTCTGGGACTAGCGGGGGCCATCCAAGAGACCCAGTACTTC
NA,TRBV6-5,NA,TRBJ2-1,CASSHLAGQYNEQFF,TGTGCCAGCAGCCACCTAGCCGGGCAATACAATGAGCAGTTCTTC
NA,TRBV4-3,TRBD1,TRBJ2-7,CASSQITGGRSYEQYF,TGCGCCAGCAGCCAAATTACAGGGGGCCGGTCCTACGAGCAGTACTTC
NA,TRBV7-9,TRBD1,TRBJ2-1,CASSLAGTGGFYNEQFF,TGTGCCAGCAGCTTAGCGGGGACAGGGGGCTTCTACAATGAGCAGTTCTTC
NA,TRBV7-9,NA,TRBJ1-1,CASSAGSRGAEAFF,TGTGCCAGCAGCGCCGGGTCAAGGGGCGCTGAAGCTTTCTTT
NA,TRBV7-8,NA,TRBJ1-5,CASSLEQPWGRLYQPQHF,TGTGCCAGCAGCTTAGAACAGCCATGGGGGAGGCTGTATCAGCCCCAGCATTTT
NA,TRBV27,TRBD1,TRBJ2-2,CASIGTGISGELFF,TGTGCCAGCATTGGGACAGGGATCTCCGGGGAGCTGTTTTTT
once,TRBV6-5,TRBD1,TRBJ1-2,CASSPSDRGYGYTF,TGTGCCAGCAGTCCTTCGGACAGGGGCTATGGCTACACCTTC
NA,TRBV7-8,NA,TRBJ2-3,CASSLVLIGYGADTQYF,TGTGCCAGCAGCTTAGTTCTCATCGGTTACGGGGCAGATACGCAGTATTTT
NA,TRBV7-2,TRBD2,TRBJ2-1,CASSPGLAYGEQFF,TGTGCCAGCAGCCCGGGACTAGCGTACGGTGAGCAGTTCTTC
NA,TRBV27,NA,TRBJ2-7,CASNSGTLPYEQYF,TGTGCCAGCAATTCCGGGACTCTTCCCTACGAGCAGTACTTC
NA,TRBV19,NA,TRBJ2-7,CASSIGAGVGYEQYF,TGTGCCAGTAGTATCGGGGCAGGGGTCGGCTACGAGCAGTACTTC
NA,TRBV7-9,NA,TRBJ1-3,CASSFTGNTIYF,TGTGCCAGCAGCTTCACTGGAAACACCATATATTTT
NA,TRBV7-9,TRBD1,TRBJ2-1,CASSPGRGRYNEQFF,TGTGCCAGCAGCCCCGGCAGGGGGCGGTACAATGAGCAGTTCTTC
NA,TRBV4-2,NA,TRBJ1-2,CASSQEIGSSYGYTF,TGTGCCAGCAGCCAAGAAATCGGGTCCAGCTATGGCTACACCTTC
NA,TRBV30,TRBD2,TRBJ2-7,CAWSRTRVAGGPFLSYEQYF,TGTGCCTGGAGTCGAACAAGGGTAGCGGGAGGGCCTTTCTTGTCCTACGAGCAGTACTTC
NA,TRBV6-1,NA,TRBJ1-2,CASSEQGWSNYGYTF,TGTGCCAGCAGTGAACAGGGGTGGTCTAACTATGGCTACACCTTC
NA,TRBV7-8,TRBD2,TRBJ2-7,CASSSPAGAGWTHEQYF,TGTGCCAGCAGCTCGCCCGCGGGAGCGGGTTGGACTCACGAGCAGTACTTC
few,TRBV5-1,TRBD1,TRBJ2-1,CASSSFRQGGGNEQFF,TGCGCCAGCAGCTCTTTCCGACAGGGTGGTGGGAATGAGCAGTTCTTC
few,TRBV6-4,TRBD1,TRBJ2-1,CASSDSDRGEQFF,TGTGCCAGCAGTGACTCGGACAGGGGTGAGCAGTTCTTC